This is a list of T cell receptor beta chains from one sample in a study of cytotoxic CD8 clonotypes in ibrutinib-treated CLL. Libraries were prepared by immunoSEQ multiplex PCR; TCRdb keeps only in-frame clonotypes and omits some of them. This table has some 130,000 clones, approximately 85% appearing once. The sequences come from PBMCs, collected after 24 months of ibrutinib treatment. The source is a human donor with chronic lymphocytic leukemia. Each CDR3 is given with its conserved first and last residue. Fields, in order: J gene, V gene, clone size, D gene, CDR3 protein, CDR3 DNA. D genes are given only for firm matches. The size entry is marked missing in some rows and otherwise reads once, few, many or a size class.

>TRBJ2-7|TRBV11-2|-|-
CASSSGTSPLEQYF
TGTGCCAGCAGCTCCGGGACATCCCCGCTGGAGCAGTACTTC
>TRBJ2-6|TRBV28|-|TRBD1
CASSPGQGALGANVLTF
TGTGCCAGCAGTCCGGGACAGGGGGCTTTAGGGGCCAACGTCCTGACTTTC
>TRBJ1-5|TRBV4-1|-|-
CASSQGSLWQPQHF
TGCGCCAGCAGCCAAGGAAGTCTGTGGCAGCCCCAGCATTTT
>TRBJ2-1|TRBV5-4|-|TRBD2
CASSARLAGDYNEQFF
TGTGCCAGCAGCGCTAGACTAGCGGGGGATTACAATGAGCAGTTCTTC
>TRBJ2-7|TRBV4-1|-|TRBD1
CASSQDLNRGIEQYF
TGCGCCAGCAGCCAAGATTTGAACAGGGGAATCGAGCAGTACTTC
>TRBJ2-5|TRBV29-1|-|-
CSVSLGETQYF
TGCAGCGTTTCGCTCGGGGAGACCCAGTACTTC
>TRBJ1-5|TRBV19|-|-
CASISSAGRSNQPQHF
TGTGCCAGTATTTCTTCAGCGGGCAGGAGCAATCAGCCCCAGCATTTT
>TRBJ1-2|TRBV5-1|-|-
CASSYRGVGSGRSFNYGYTF
TGCGCCAGCAGCTACCGGGGTGTCGGTTCCGGTCGGAGCTTTAACTATGGCTACACCTTC
>TRBJ1-2|TRBV5-1|-|-
CASSRGSGTLNGYTF
TGCGCCAGCAGCCGCGGATCCGGGACACTAAATGGCTACACCTTC
>TRBJ2-5|TRBV4-1|-|TRBD2
CASSFSGTRFAQETQYF
TGCGCCAGCAGTTTCAGCGGGACCCGGTTCGCCCAAGAGACCCAGTACTTC
>TRBJ2-1|TRBV5-1|-|TRBD2
CASMTSGRDTYNEQFF
TGCGCCAGTATGACTAGCGGGAGGGATACTTACAATGAGCAGTTCTTC
>TRBJ2-3|TRBV2|-|-
CASSVEITDTQYF
TGTGCCAGCAGCGTCGAAATCACAGATACGCAGTATTTT
>TRBJ2-5|TRBV5-4|-|-
CASSPDQARKTQYF
TGTGCCAGCAGCCCCGATCAGGCTCGGAAGACCCAGTACTTC
>TRBJ1-1|TRBV27|-|-
CASSLGRAWGNTEAFF
TGTGCCAGCAGTTTGGGCAGGGCATGGGGGAACACTGAAGCTTTCTTT
>TRBJ1-2|TRBV7-2|-|-
CASSKRRPGNNYGYTF
TGTGCCAGCAGCAAGCGGCGGCCGGGAAATAACTATGGCTACACCTTC
>TRBJ1-2|TRBV29-1|-|-
CSVESGGGGYTF
TGCAGCGTTGAGTCGGGGGGAGGTGGCTACACCTTC
>TRBJ1-2|TRBV2|-|-
CASRDSGAVGGYTF
TGTGCCAGCAGAGACAGTGGGGCGGTGGGTGGCTACACCTTC
>TRBJ2-2|TRBV7-9|-|-
CASSARGRGTGELFF
TGTGCCAGCAGCGCAAGGGGTCGGGGCACCGGGGAGCTGTTTTTT
>TRBJ2-1|TRBV27|few|-
CASILRGDRTSNEQFF
TGTGCCAGCATCCTGAGGGGTGACAGAACTAGCAATGAGCAGTTCTTC
>TRBJ1-1|TRBV5-1|-|-
CASSLVAGTANTEAFF
TGCGCCAGCAGCTTGGTGGCCGGGACGGCTAACACTGAAGCTTTCTTT
>TRBJ2-3|TRBV4-1|-|-
CASSSPPRRDTQYF
TGCGCCAGCAGCTCCCCCCCCCGGCGGGATACGCAGTATTTT
>TRBJ2-7|TRBV28|-|TRBD2
CASSNAGAGAGEQYF
TGTGCCAGCAGTAACGCCGGGGCGGGAGCAGGCGAGCAGTACTTC
>TRBJ2-3|TRBV19|-|TRBD2
CASSKAGITDTQYF
TGTGCCAGTAGTAAAGCGGGAATCACAGATACGCAGTATTTT
>TRBJ2-1|TRBV18|once|TRBD1
CASSPPGQVSNEQFF
TGTGCCAGCTCACCGCCGGGACAGGTCAGCAATGAGCAGTTCTTC
>TRBJ1-6|TRBV6-5|few|TRBD1
CASSRPRGAPHF
TGTGCCAGCAGCCGCCCCAGGGGGGCCCCCCACTTT
>TRBJ1-6|TRBV5-4|-|-
CASSSTVTYNSPLHF
TGTGCCAGCAGCTCGACCGTTACCTATAATTCACCCCTCCACTTT
>TRBJ2-5|TRBV4-2|-|TRBD1
CASSQGFPGQGIAETQYF
TGTGCCAGCAGCCAGGGTTTTCCGGGACAGGGGATAGCAGAGACCCAGTACTTC
>TRBJ2-5|TRBV28|few|-
CASSFPQTGGETQYF
TGTGCCAGCAGTTTCCCCCAGACAGGTGGAGAGACCCAGTACTTC
>TRBJ1-2|TRBV19|-|TRBD1
CASSRGDRTTLAHGYTF
TGTGCCAGTAGTAGGGGGGACAGGACAACCCTTGCACATGGCTACACCTTC
>TRBJ2-5|TRBV28|-|TRBD1
CASTRTGGSSSQETQYF
TGTGCCAGCACCAGGACAGGGGGAAGTTCATCCCAAGAGACCCAGTACTTC
>TRBJ2-5|TRBV7-8|-|TRBD2
CASNPLAGVGQETQYF
TGTGCCAGCAACCCCCTAGCGGGAGTGGGCCAAGAGACCCAGTACTTC
>TRBJ1-1|TRBV29-1|-|-
CGCGQPNTEAFF
TGCGGTTGCGGACAGCCGAACACTGAAGCTTTCTTT
>TRBJ2-2|TRBV28|-|-
CASSLLGLWGAPGELFF
TGTGCCAGCAGTTTATTGGGGCTCTGGGGGGCGCCGGGGGAGCTGTTTTTT
>TRBJ1-1|TRBV13|-|-
CASSRRDTWPLNTEAFF
TGTGCCAGCAGCCGACGGGACACTTGGCCCTTGAACACTGAAGCTTTCTTT
>TRBJ2-2|TRBV28|-|TRBD2
CASSFPMGTSNTGELFF
TGTGCCAGCAGTTTCCCGATGGGGACTAGCAACACCGGGGAGCTGTTTTTT
>TRBJ1-1|TRBV10-3|-|-
CAISDGGPEAFF
TGTGCCATCAGTGATGGGGGACCCGAAGCTTTCTTT
>TRBJ2-5|TRBV6-5|-|TRBD2
CASSAGGPKQTQYF
TGTGCCAGCAGCGCGGGAGGGCCTAAGCAGACCCAGTACTTC
>TRBJ1-1|TRBV4-1|-|TRBD1
CASRLDRGGTEAFF
TGCGCCAGCAGACTGGACAGGGGGGGTACTGAAGCTTTCTTT
>TRBJ1-2|TRBV5-1|-|TRBD1
CASSSQGEGPVGGYTF
TGCGCCAGCAGCTCCCAGGGGGAGGGACCCGTTGGGGGCTACACCTTC
>TRBJ2-1|TRBV4-3|-|TRBD2
CASSQEGGRAIGEQFF
TGCGCCAGCAGCCAAGAGGGCGGGAGGGCCATTGGTGAGCAGTTCTTC
>TRBJ2-7|TRBV18|-|TRBD2
CASSPGGAHEQYF
TGTGCCAGCTCCCCCGGGGGGGCCCACGAGCAGTACTTC
>TRBJ2-2|TRBV9|-|-
CASSPRRGITVPGELFF
TGTGCCAGCAGCCCCAGAAGGGGTATTACCGTCCCCGGGGAGCTGTTTTTT
>TRBJ1-2|TRBV12-2|-|-
CASRSPPGQINYGYTF
TGTGCAAGTCGCTCCCCTCCGGGACAAATTAACTATGGCTACACCTTC
>TRBJ1-4|TRBV7-9|-|-
CASGRGFGEKLFF
TGTGCCTCAGGTCGGGGATTTGGCGAAAAACTGTTTTTT
>TRBJ2-7|TRBV28|-|TRBD2
CASSAPDGSGRTIYEQYF
TGTGCCAGCAGTGCGCCGGATGGTAGCGGGAGAACAATCTACGAGCAGTACTTC
>TRBJ1-1|TRBV19|-|-
CASSIRTVTEAFF
TGTGCCAGTAGTATCCGGACAGTAACTGAAGCTTTCTTT
>TRBJ2-2|TRBV5-1|-|TRBD1
CASSSLQGVDTGELFF
TGCGCCAGCAGCTCTTTACAGGGGGTCGACACCGGGGAGCTGTTTTTT
>TRBJ2-7|TRBV7-9|-|-
CASSPNTYEQYF
TGTGCCAGCAGTCCTAATACTTACGAGCAGTACTTC
>TRBJ1-4|TRBV29-1|-|-
CSAQIGSGQNEKLFF
TGCAGCGCCCAGATAGGGTCGGGGCAAAATGAAAAACTGTTTTTT
>TRBJ1-1|TRBV10-3|-|TRBD1
CAISLTGRGTEAFF
TGTGCCATCAGTCTGACAGGGCGGGGCACTGAAGCTTTCTTT
>TRBJ1-1|TRBV28|-|-
CASSRPGLQNTEAFF
TGTGCCAGCAGTCGCCCGGGACTGCAGAACACTGAAGCTTTCTTT
>TRBJ1-6|TRBV6-6|-|-
CANRDGYNSPLHF
TGTGCCAACCGGGACGGGTATAATTCACCCCTCCACTTT
>TRBJ1-3|TRBV7-9|-|-
CASTTKGYNSGNTIYF
TGTGCCAGCACAACGAAGGGTTATAACTCTGGAAACACCATATATTTT